The subject of this entry is one T cell receptor (beta chain). These data originate in a study of PD-L1 blockade in urothelial cancer. At the level of the study: The patients had undergone anywhere from 0 to 3 prior chemotherapy regimens. Blood was subjected to analysis at 3 weeks (second dose) and 6 weeks following treatment start.

The time point: peripheral blood 6 weeks after treatment start. Patient sample counts ranged from 1 to 8, pretreatment and on-treatment. TCRdb's table, derived via immunoSEQ multiplex PCR, lists solely in-frame clones and lacks some. The data contain fewer than 90,000 clones, less than 95% of them singletons. V gave up 4 bases and J gave up 3 bases, with 12 bases separating them. This CDR3 comprises 15 residues. Germline lookup yields CDR1 SGHDN and CDR2 FVKESK. This TCR came from an elderly woman with urothelial cancer. The chain links TRBV14 to TRBJ2-2, with D possibly TRBD2 on 6 matching bases. The sequencing here drew on PBMCs, taken around atezolizumab (anti-PD-L1) treatment. CDR3 residues: CASSPPGVYTGELFF. CDR3 in DNA: TGTGCCAGCAGCCCCCCGGGAGTGTACACCGGGGAGCTGTTTTTT.